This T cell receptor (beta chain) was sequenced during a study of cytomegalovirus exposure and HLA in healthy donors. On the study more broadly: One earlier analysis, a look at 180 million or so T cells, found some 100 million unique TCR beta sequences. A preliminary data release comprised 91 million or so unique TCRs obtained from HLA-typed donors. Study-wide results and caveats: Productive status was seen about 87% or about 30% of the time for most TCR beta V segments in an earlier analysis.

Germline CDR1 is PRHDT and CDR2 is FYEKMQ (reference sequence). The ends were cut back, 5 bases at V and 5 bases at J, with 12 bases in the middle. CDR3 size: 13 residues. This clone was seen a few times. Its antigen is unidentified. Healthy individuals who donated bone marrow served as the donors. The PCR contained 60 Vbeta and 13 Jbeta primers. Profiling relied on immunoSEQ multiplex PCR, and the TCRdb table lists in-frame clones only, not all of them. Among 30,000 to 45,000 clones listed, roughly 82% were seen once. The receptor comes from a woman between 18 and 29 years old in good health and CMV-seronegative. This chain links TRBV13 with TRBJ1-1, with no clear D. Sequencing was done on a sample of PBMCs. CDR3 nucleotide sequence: TGTGCCAGCAGCGCCCCAGGTCGAACTGAAGCTTTCTTT. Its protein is CASSAPGRTEAFF.